This is a list of T cell receptor beta chains from one sample in a study of patients and donors after allogeneic stem cell transplantation. MiXCR was run by TCRdb on the RT-PCR reads, yielding one entry per CDR3 protein. Here the sample spans about 410,000 distinct CDR3 sequences, approximately 16% being singletons. What was sequenced was blood, either unsorted or a sorted T cell fraction (not recorded which). The receptors here all came from a human donor who was either an allogeneic HSCT recipient or a stem cell or donor lymphocyte infusion donor (not recorded which). It is not recorded whose cells these are; they may come from a transplant donor. Each CDR3 is given without its conserved first and last residue.

len	j_gene	v_gene	CDR3aa
12	TRBJ2-7	TRBV12-3/TRBV12-4	ASRDRLAGALQY
15	TRBJ2-3	TRBV15	ATSRDVAGGPRYTQY
7	TRBJ1-1	TRBV12-3/TRBV12-4	ASSPEAF
11	TRBJ2-3	TRBV20-1	SAIGTQLDTQY
12	TRBJ2-7	TRBV18	ASSPRQDSYEQY
12	TRBJ1-2	TRBV24-1	ATSDPSRAGGYT
13	TRBJ2-7	TRBV7-6	ASSLVGTISYEQY
11	TRBJ1-1	TRBV6-6	ASSYRWPREAF
11	TRBJ2-7	TRBV30	AWSPGSIYEQY
14	TRBJ2-3	TRBV4-2	ASSPRDRAFTDTQY
14	TRBJ2-3	TRBV5-6	ASSLAIPGGLDTQY
11	TRBJ2-1	TRBV5-1	ASSSGGGRGEF
14	TRBJ1-1	TRBV9	ASSPRTGVGDTEAF
13	TRBJ2-1	TRBV5-5	ASSSSGTVYNEQF
14	TRBJ2-1	TRBV21-1	ASSKGEWDPHNEQF
13	TRBJ1-5	TRBV6-1	ASSPGTGANQPQH
12	TRBJ2-1	TRBV2	ASRSGGTYNEQF
12	TRBJ2-7	TRBV27	ASSLSGPSYEQY
12	TRBJ1-6	TRBV12-3/TRBV12-4	ASRMGSQGSPLH
13	TRBJ1-5	TRBV19	ASSIDGGSNQPQH
12	TRBJ2-7	TRBV6-2/TRBV6-3	ASSRGLPPYEQY
12	TRBJ2-1	TRBV20-1	SATERGLRDEQF
12	TRBJ2-7	TRBV20-1	SAPPGQGAREQY
12	TRBJ2-3	TRBV11-3	ASSRRQGGDTQY
16	TRBJ2-3	TRBV6-4	ASIGIGRPGQVSDTQY
9	TRBJ2-5	TRBV12-3/TRBV12-4	ASSLDGTQY
11	TRBJ2-7	TRBV27	ASSSRTGGEQY
15	TRBJ2-3	TRBV3-1	ASSQGVGREGTDTQY
13	TRBJ2-1	TRBV24-1	ATSEPGQGNNEQF
11	TRBJ2-2	TRBV6-5	ASSYGVAGELF
9	TRBJ1-5	TRBV25-1	ASIRGQPQH
13	TRBJ2-3	TRBV20-1	SAILVRGTTDTQY
13	TRBJ1-1	TRBV4-2	ASSPASTGPPRSF
12	TRBJ1-2	TRBV11-2	ASSSRGPNYGYT
14	TRBJ2-7	TRBV4-3	ASSQDYGTGRYEQY
13	TRBJ2-1	TRBV28	ASSLPRTGLGEQF
14	TRBJ1-5	TRBV11-2	ASSPEGGSYNQPQH
12	TRBJ2-3	TRBV7-3	ASSSGGKLDTQY
14	TRBJ2-5	TRBV4-2	ASSQEGTSGRETQY
12	TRBJ2-1	TRBV7-6	ASSLGRGVNEQF
12	TRBJ2-7	TRBV20-1	SARKPSGVYEQY
13	TRBJ1-1	TRBV2	ASRLQNFMNTEAF
13	TRBJ1-4	TRBV5-1	ASSSARATNEKLF
14	TRBJ2-1	TRBV9	ASSGSSGVFYNEQF
15	TRBJ2-2	TRBV7-2	ASSPRGGLAGAGELF
13	TRBJ2-7	TRBV20-1	SARQGSGNAYEQY
11	TRBJ2-7	TRBV15	ATSREWAYEQY
12	TRBJ2-5	TRBV20-1	SAPGSRVGETQY